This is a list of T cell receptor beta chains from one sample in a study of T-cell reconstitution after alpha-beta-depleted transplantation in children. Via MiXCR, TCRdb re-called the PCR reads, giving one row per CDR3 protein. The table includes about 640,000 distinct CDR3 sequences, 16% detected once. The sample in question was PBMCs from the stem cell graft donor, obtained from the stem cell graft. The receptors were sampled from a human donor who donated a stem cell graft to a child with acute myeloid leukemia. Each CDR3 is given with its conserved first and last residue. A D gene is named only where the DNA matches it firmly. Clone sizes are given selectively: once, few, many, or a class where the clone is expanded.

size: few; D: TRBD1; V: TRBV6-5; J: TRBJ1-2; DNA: TGTGCCAGCAACAAGGGGGGGGACAGGGGATATGGCTACACCTTC; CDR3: CASNKGGDRGYGYTF
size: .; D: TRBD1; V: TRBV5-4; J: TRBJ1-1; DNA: TGTGCCAGCAGCTCGTTGGGACAGCCTCATGAAGCTTTCTTT; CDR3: CASSSLGQPHEAFF
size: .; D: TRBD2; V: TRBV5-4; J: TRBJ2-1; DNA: TGTGCCAGCAGCTTGGTAGGCGGGGGAGGCGTTGAGCAGTTCTTC; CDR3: CASSLVGGGGVEQFF
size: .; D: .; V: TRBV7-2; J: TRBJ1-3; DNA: TGTGCCAGCAGCTTCTACGCCTCTGGAAACACCATATATTTT; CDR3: CASSFYASGNTIYF
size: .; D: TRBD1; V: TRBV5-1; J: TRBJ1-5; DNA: TGCGCCAGCAGAGTGGACAGGGAAGGGAATCAGCCCCAGCATTTT; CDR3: CASRVDREGNQPQHF
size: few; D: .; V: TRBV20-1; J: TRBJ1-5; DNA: TGCTGTGCTAGAGATCCTACCGACAGGCTCAATCAGCCCCAGCATTTT; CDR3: CCARDPTDRLNQPQHF
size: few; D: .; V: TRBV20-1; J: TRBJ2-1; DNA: TGCAGTGCTACCCTACTCGGTGAGCAGTTCTTC; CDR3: CSATLLGEQFF
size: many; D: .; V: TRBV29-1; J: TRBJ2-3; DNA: TGCAGCGTTTCCCGGCCCCTCGGGTGGACAGATACGCAGTATTTT; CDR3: CSVSRPLGWTDTQYF
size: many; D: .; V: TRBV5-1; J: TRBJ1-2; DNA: TGCGCCAGCAGCTTGAAGGAGGTCGCCTTGAACTATGGCTACACCTTC; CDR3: CASSLKEVALNYGYTF
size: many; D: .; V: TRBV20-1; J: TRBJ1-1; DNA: TGCAGTGCTAGAAGGGACCGCCCGAACACTGAAGCTTTCTTT; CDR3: CSARRDRPNTEAFF
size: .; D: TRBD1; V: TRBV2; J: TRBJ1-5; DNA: TGTGCCAGCAGGCCCGGGACAGGGGGACAGCCCCAGCATTTT; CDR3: CASRPGTGGQPQHF
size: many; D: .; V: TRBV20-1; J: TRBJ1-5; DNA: TGCAGTGCCTGGACAGTATATAGCAATCAGCCCCAGCATTTT; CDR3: CSAWTVYSNQPQHF
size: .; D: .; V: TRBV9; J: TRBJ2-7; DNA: TGTGCCAGCAGCGTGGGGTCCTCCTACGAGCAGTACTTC; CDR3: CASSVGSSYEQYF
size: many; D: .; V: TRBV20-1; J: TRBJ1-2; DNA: TGCAGTGCTAGTTTCGGAAACTATGGCTACACCTTC; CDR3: CSASFGNYGYTF
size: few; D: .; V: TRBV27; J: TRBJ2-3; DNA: TGTGCCAGCAGTTCGGCCTGGGATACGCAGTATTTT; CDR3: CASSSAWDTQYF
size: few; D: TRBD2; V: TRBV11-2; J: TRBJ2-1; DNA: TGTGCCAGCATGCGGACTAGCGGTTACAATGAGCAGTTCTTC; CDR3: CASMRTSGYNEQFF
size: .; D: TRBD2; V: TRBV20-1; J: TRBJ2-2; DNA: TGCAGTGCTCCGGGACTAGCGAACACCGGGGAGCTGTTTTTT; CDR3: CSAPGLANTGELFF
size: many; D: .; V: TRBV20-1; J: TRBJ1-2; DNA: TGCAGTGCTAGAGAGGCAGGGGACTATGGCTACACCTTC; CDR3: CSAREAGDYGYTF
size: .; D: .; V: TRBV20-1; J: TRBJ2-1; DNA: TGCAGTGCTAGAGATCATTCCTACAATGAGCAGTTCTTC; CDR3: CSARDHSYNEQFF
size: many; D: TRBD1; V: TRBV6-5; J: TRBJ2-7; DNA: TGTGCCAGCAGTTACTCTCCGGACAGGACCTACGAGCAGTACTTC; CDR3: CASSYSPDRTYEQYF
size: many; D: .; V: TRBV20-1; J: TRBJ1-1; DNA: TGCAGTGCTAAAGTACACGGGAACACTGAAGCTTTCTTT; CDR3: CSAKVHGNTEAFF
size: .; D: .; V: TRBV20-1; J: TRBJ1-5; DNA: TGCAGTGCTACACAGGGTCTAGAGGGGCAGCCCCAGCATTTT; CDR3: CSATQGLEGQPQHF
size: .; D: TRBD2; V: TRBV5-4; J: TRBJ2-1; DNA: TGTGCCAGCAGCTTGCAACTCGCCGTAGCGGGGATGCGAGTCTCCTACAATGAGCAGTTCTTC; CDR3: CASSLQLAVAGMRVSYNEQFF
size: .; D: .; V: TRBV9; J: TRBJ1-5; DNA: TGTGCCAGCAGCGCAAGGCCAGAACAGCCCCAGCATTTT; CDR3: CASSARPEQPQHF
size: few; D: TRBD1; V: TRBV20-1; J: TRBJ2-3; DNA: TGCAGTGTCCCTTTCGAGGGGGCTTACCCCTCTACCACAGATACGCAGTATTTT; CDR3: CSVPFEGAYPSTTDTQYF
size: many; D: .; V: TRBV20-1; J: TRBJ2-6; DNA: TGCAGTGCCCGTTTTACAGGGTCTGGGGCCAACGTCCTGACTTTC; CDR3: CSARFTGSGANVLTF
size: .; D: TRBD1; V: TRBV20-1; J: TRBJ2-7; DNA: TGCAGTGCCCCGGACAGGGAAAGCTCCTACGAGCAGTACTTC; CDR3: CSAPDRESSYEQYF
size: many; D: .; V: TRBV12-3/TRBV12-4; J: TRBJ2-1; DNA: TGTGCCAGCAGTCCTCTAGCGTCTTACAATGAGCAGTTCTTC; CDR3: CASSPLASYNEQFF
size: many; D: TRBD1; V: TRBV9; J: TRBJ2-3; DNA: TGTGCCAGCAGCGCAGGGACAGGGGGCGCAGATACGCAGTATTTT; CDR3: CASSAGTGGADTQYF
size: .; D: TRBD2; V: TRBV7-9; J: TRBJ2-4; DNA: TGTGCCAGCAGCCCCCGACTAGCGGTAGCCAAAAACATTCAGTACTTC; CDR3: CASSPRLAVAKNIQYF
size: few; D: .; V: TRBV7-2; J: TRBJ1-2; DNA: TGTGCCAGCACCCCCCAGAGTTTCAACTATGGCTACACCTTC; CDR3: CASTPQSFNYGYTF
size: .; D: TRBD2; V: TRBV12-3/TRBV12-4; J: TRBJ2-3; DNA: TGTGCCAGCAGCTTCCCCCGCCCGCGCGGGGGACCCACAGATACGCAGTATTTT; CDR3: CASSFPRPRGGPTDTQYF
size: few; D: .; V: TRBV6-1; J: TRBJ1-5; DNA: TGTGCCAGCAGTGAACCAGCGTATAGCAATCAGCCCCAGCATTTT; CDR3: CASSEPAYSNQPQHF
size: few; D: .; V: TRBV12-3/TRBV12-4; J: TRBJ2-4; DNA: TGTGCCAGCAGTTTTACGTGGGAAAACATTCAGTACTTC; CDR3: CASSFTWENIQYF
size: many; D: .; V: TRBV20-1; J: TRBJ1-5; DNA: TGCAGTGCTAGCCGTGAGACAGGTGGAAATCAGCCCCAGCATTTT; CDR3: CSASRETGGNQPQHF
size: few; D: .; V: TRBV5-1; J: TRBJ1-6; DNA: TGCGCCAGCAGCTTGTCTGGGGGCGGTTCACCCCTCCACTTT; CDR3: CASSLSGGGSPLHF
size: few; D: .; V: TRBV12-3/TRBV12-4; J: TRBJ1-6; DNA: TGTGCCAGCAGTCAGTGGGACCCAGGGATTGAGTCACCCCTCCACTTT; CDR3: CASSQWDPGIESPLHF
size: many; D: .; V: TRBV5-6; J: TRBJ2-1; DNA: TGTGCCAGCAGCCAAGATCAGGGGCGGATCTACAATGAGCAGTTCTTC; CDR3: CASSQDQGRIYNEQFF
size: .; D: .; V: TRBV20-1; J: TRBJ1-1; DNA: TGCAGTGCTAGGAGGGAAGGTTGGAACACTGAAGCTTTCTTT; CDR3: CSARREGWNTEAFF
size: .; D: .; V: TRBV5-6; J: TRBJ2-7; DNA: TGTGCCAGCACTTCCACCGATAGAAGACAGAACCCCTGGAAAACCTACGAGCAGTACTTC; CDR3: CASTSTDRRQNPWKTYEQYF
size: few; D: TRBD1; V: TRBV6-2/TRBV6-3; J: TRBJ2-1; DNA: TGTGCCAGCAGTATAGTCAGGACAGGGGGAAACAATGAGCAGTTCTTC; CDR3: CASSIVRTGGNNEQFF
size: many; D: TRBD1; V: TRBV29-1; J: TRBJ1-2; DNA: TGCAGCGTTGGGGAGGGCCCCGGACAGGGGAACTATGGCTACACCTTC; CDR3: CSVGEGPGQGNYGYTF
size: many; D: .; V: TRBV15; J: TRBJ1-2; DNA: TGTGCCACCAGCAGAGTCGCTGGACCGTATGGCTACACCTTC; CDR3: CATSRVAGPYGYTF
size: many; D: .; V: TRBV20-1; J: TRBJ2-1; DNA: TGCAGTGCTCCCGGTGGGCCCGGTGAGCAGTTCTTC; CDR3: CSAPGGPGEQFF
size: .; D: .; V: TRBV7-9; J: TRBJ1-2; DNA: TGTGCCAGCAGCTTAGGAGTCGTAGGCTATGGCTACACCTTC; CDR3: CASSLGVVGYGYTF
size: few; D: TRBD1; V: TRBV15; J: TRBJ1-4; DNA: TGTGCCACCAGCAAGGGACAGGGGAATGAAAAACTGTTTTTT; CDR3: CATSKGQGNEKLFF
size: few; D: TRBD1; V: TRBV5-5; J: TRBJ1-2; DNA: TGTGCCAGCAGGCTGGGACAGGGATTCGTCTCGGGCTATGGCTACACCTTC; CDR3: CASRLGQGFVSGYGYTF
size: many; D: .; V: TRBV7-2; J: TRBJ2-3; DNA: TGTGCCAGCAGCTTATCCGTAGGCAGTGGGAATACGCAGTATTTT; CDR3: CASSLSVGSGNTQYF
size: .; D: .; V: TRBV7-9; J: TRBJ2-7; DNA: TGTGCCAGCAGGAACGTAAACATCCCGGGCTACGAGCAGTACTTC; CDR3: CASRNVNIPGYEQYF
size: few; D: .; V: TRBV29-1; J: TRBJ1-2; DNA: TGCAGCGTTAACCGGGACGAAGACTATGGCTACACCTTC; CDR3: CSVNRDEDYGYTF
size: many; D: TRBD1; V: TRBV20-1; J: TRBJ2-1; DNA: TGCAGTGCTAGAGAACGGGACAGGGGCTACAATGAGCAGTTCTTC; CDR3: CSARERDRGYNEQFF
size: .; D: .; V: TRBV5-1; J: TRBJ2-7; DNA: TGCGCCAGCAGCTTGGGCGCAACAGGTTTCGCTTACGAGCAGTACTTC; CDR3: CASSLGATGFAYEQYF
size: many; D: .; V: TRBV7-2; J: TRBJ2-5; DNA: TGTGCCAGCAGCCGGGACCGGGACCAAGAGACCCAGTACTTC; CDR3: CASSRDRDQETQYF
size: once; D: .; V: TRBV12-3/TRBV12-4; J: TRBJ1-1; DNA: TGTGCCATCAGTCGAGGGACTGAAGCTTTCTTT; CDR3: CAISRGTEAFF
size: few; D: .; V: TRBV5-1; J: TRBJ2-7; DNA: TGCGCCAGCAGCTTACGTGAGTGGGGGAATAGGTACGAGCAGTACTTC; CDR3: CASSLREWGNRYEQYF
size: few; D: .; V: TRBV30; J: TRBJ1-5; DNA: TGTGCCTGGAGTGCCGGGATTAGCAATCAGCCCCAGCATTTT; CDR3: CAWSAGISNQPQHF